This passage covers 26 T cell receptor beta chains from one sample sequenced in a study of cytomegalovirus exposure and HLA in healthy donors. The primer mix had 60 Vbeta and 13 Jbeta primers. Only in-frame clones appear in the TCRdb table, and some are missing; sequencing was by immunoSEQ multiplex PCR. The sample yields roughly 79,000 clones, approximately 81% seen once. What was sequenced was PBMCs. The source is a woman aged 45-65 years in good health and CMV-seropositive.

The chain links TRBV2 to TRBJ1-2, with a possible D match to TRBD1 (5 bases). Between the trimmed V and J ends, which lost 6 bases and 5 bases, there was a span of 16 bases. This CDR3 is built from 14 residues. Germline CDR1 SNHLY, CDR2 FYNNEI. The chain's CDR3 is CASSRLTGGYGYTF. DNA for the CDR3: TGTGCCAGCAGCAGGTTGACGGGGGGTTATGGCTACACCTTC. Using reference TRBV2 and TRBJ1-2 for the parts outside the CDR3, the full variable domain is EPEVTQTPSHQVTQMGQEVILRCVPISNHLYFYWYRQILGQKVEFLVSFYNNEISEKSEIFDDQFSVERPDGSNFTLKIRSTKLEDSAMYFCASSRLTGGYGYTFGSGTRLTVV.

The chain couples TRBV4-1 to TRBJ2-2, with 7 nucleotides matching TRBD2. Germline CDR1 reads MGHRA; CDR2 reads YSYEKL. After removal of 4 bases from V and 2 bases from J, the junction contained 7 bases not matched to a gene. CDR3 length equals 16 residues. CDR3 residues: CASSPQVGLNTGELFF. The CDR3 DNA reads TGCGCCAGCAGCCCCCAAGTGGGACTAAACACCGGGGAGCTGTTTTTT.

The chain combines TRBV10-3 with TRBJ2-5, with 14 bases that match TRBD2. The CDR3 covers 15 residues. CDR1 and CDR2 (germline): ENHRY, SYGVKD. V lost 10 bases to trimming and J lost 7 bases; unmatched junction nucleotides: 11. The CDR3 reads CATVGTSGSEGTQYF. CDR3 in DNA: TGTGCCACCGTGGGGACTAGCGGGAGCGAGGGGACCCAGTACTTC.

This clone has only a few counts. In DNA, the CDR3 is TGTGCCAGCAGTCCCACGGGACAGAACACTGAAGCTTTCTTT. Translation gives CASSPTGQNTEAFF. V usage is TRBV6-5 and J usage is TRBJ1-1, with D perhaps TRBD1 (6 bases). CDR1 MNHEY and CDR2 SVGAGI come from the germline V gene. Trimming left V 5 bases short and J 1 base short, with 11 bases between. This CDR3 has 14 residues.

This clone showed up just once. This chain uses TRBV4-2 with TRBJ2-3; TRBD2 matches at 9 bases. The junction had 3 bases not matched to a gene; V was cut back by 0 bases and J by 2 bases. CDR3 length: 16 residues. Germline values: CDR1 LGHNA, CDR2 YNFKEQ. The CDR3 sequence is CASSQELAGLTDTQYF. CDR3 in DNA: TGTGCCAGCAGCCAAGAACTAGCGGGCCTCACAGATACGCAGTATTTT.

The chain is built from TRBV2 and TRBJ1-2; D gene uncertain. The ends were cut back, 7 bases at V and 8 bases at J, with 20 bases in the middle. CDR1 and CDR2 from the germline V gene are SNHLY and FYNNEI. This CDR3 is 14 amino acids long. Here the CDR3 reads CASILSRGSNGYTF. CDR3 in DNA: TGTGCCAGCATCCTAAGCCGTGGTTCTAACGGCTACACCTTC.

Worth noting for this clone: In the same sample, other DNA sequences code for this CDR3. V is TRBV5-4 and J is TRBJ2-7; D ambiguous. Germline V gene sequence: CDR1 SGHNT, CDR2 YYREEE (reference sequence). The CDR3 is 13 amino acids. Trimming removed 0 bases from V and 1 base from J, with 5 bases in between. DNA of the CDR3: TGTGCCAGCAGCTTGGCCGGGTCCTACGAGCAGTACTTC. Protein sequence: CASSLAGSYEQYF.

This clone was detected a few times. Here the CDR3 reads CASRSSYNEQFF. The CDR3 DNA reads as TGTGCCAGTAGAAGCTCCTACAATGAGCAGTTCTTC. This chain connects TRBV25-1 to TRBJ2-1; D is unclear. CDR1 is MGHDK, CDR2 SYGVNS, per germline. Trimming left V 9 bases short and J 0 bases short, with 6 bases between. This CDR3 is built from 12 residues.

V and J are TRBV29-1 and TRBJ2-5, with D possibly TRBD2 on 5 matching bases. Germline loops: CDR1 SQVTM, CDR2 ANQGSEA. The CDR3 has 13 residues. The V end was cut by 3 bases, the J end by 5 bases, with 13 bases between. CDR3 DNA sequence: TGCAGCGTTGAGCACAGATCGGGGGAGACCCAGTACTTC. Its protein product is CSVEHRSGETQYF.

This chain connects TRBV10-1 to TRBJ1-1; no reliable D call. The V and J ends lost 0 bases and 5 bases respectively, with 7 bases between them. The germline CDR1 and CDR2 sequences are WNHNN and SYGVQD (reference sequence). The CDR3 runs to 13 residues. CDR3 sequence: CASSESVGTEAFF. CDR3 nucleotides: TGCGCCAGCAGTGAGTCTGTCGGGACTGAAGCTTTCTTT.

V gene TRBV2 combines with J gene TRBJ1-5; the match to TRBD1 covers 7 bases. Germline lookup yields CDR1 SNHLY and CDR2 FYNNEI. V lost 4 bases and J lost 6; bases outside the gene matches: 3. CDR3 length equals 13 residues. CDR3 DNA: TGTGCCAGCAGTGGACAGGGAACTCAGCCCCAGCATTTT. It is translated as CASSGQGTQPQHF.

The V and J genes are TRBV18 and TRBJ2-2, with D possibly matching TRBD1 (5 bases). Trimming left V 2 bases short and J 0 bases short, with 16 bases between. Germline V gives CDR1 KGHSH, CDR2 LQKENI. The CDR3 is 18 residues long. CDR3 sequence: CASSPKALSTANTGELFF. CDR3 sequence (DNA): TGTGCCAGCTCACCAAAAGCTCTATCGACAGCGAACACCGGGGAGCTGTTTTTT.

The gene calls are TRBV13 and TRBJ1-1, with a possible D match to TRBD1 (6 bases). Trimming pared 5 bases from V and 1 base from J, leaving 14 bases between. This CDR3 is 15 amino acids long. The germline gives CDR1 PRHDT, CDR2 FYEKMQ (reference sequence). The CDR3 here is CASSPRGHKNTEAFF. The CDR3 nucleotides are TGTGCCAGCAGCCCGAGGGGACATAAGAACACTGAAGCTTTCTTT.

V gene TRBV6-1 combines with J gene TRBJ2-7, with D tentatively TRBD1 (5 bases). Looked up from germline, CDR1 is MNHNS and CDR2 is SASEGT. Trimming shortened V by 1 base and J by 6 bases, and 10 bases separated the two germline ends. The CDR3 is 13 residues long. For the CDR3, the DNA is TGTGCCAGCAGTGAAGTTGGGCAGGGCGAGCAGTACTTC. Translating gives CASSEVGQGEQYF.

V is TRBV5-8 and J is TRBJ2-5, with D perhaps matching TRBD1 (5 bases). Germline V lookup: CDR1 SGHTS, CDR2 YDEGEE. Trimming took 9 bases from V and 5 from J, leaving 23 bases between them. This CDR3 is built from 15 residues. This CDR3 reads CATTKGAPGTETQYF. The CDR3 nucleotides are TGTGCCACCACCAAAGGGGCCCCCGGTACGGAGACCCAGTACTTC.

The chain carries TRBV7-2 and TRBJ1-3, with D unresolved. Looked up from germline, CDR1 is SGHTA and CDR2 is FQGNSA. This CDR3 spans 12 amino acids. V was trimmed by 5 bases and J by 5 bases, leaving 7 bases between them. CDR3: CASSIRRNTIYF. CDR3 nucleotide sequence: TGTGCCAGCAGCATCAGGAGAAACACCATATATTTT.

The CDR3 is CASKRDYTYEQYF. Here the CDR3 DNA reads TGTGCCAGCAAAAGGGACTATACCTACGAGCAGTACTTC. This chain uses TRBV2 with TRBJ2-7, with 7 bases that match TRBD2. CDR1 is SNHLY and CDR2 is FYNNEI in the germline V gene. This CDR3 contains 13 residues. The trim removed 7 bases at V and 2 bases at J, leaving 5 bases unmatched.

This clone was seen a handful of times. The CDR3 nucleotides read TGTGCCAGCAGCTTGGGCAGGGGGCCGAACACCGGGGAGCTGTTTTTT. Translated: CASSLGRGPNTGELFF. V is TRBV5-8 and J is TRBJ2-2, with TRBD1 identical over 8 bases. J was trimmed by 0 bases and V by 0 bases; bases with no gene match: 1. Germline V CDR1 and CDR2: SGHTS, YDEGEE. The CDR3 runs to 16 residues.

V usage is TRBV7-9 and J usage is TRBJ2-5; a weak D match, TRBD2 (5 bases). The CDR3 extends over 13 amino acids. Per the germline V gene, CDR1 is SEHNR and CDR2 is FQNEAQ (reference sequence). V was shortened by 6 bases and J by 4 bases, with 12 bases between the two germline ends. The CDR3 bases are TGTGCCAGCAGACCCGAGGGTGGAGAGACCCAGTACTTC. Protein sequence: CASRPEGGETQYF.

The chain couples TRBV6-1 to TRBJ2-7, with D hard to call. Germline CDR1 and CDR2: MNHNS and SASEGT. V gave up 2 bases and J gave up 4 bases, with 12 bases separating them. There are 14 residues in the CDR3. In DNA, the CDR3 is TGTGCCAGCAGTGAACCGCCGGTCCCGTACGAGCAGTACTTC. Protein product: CASSEPPVPYEQYF.

The J gene is TRBJ1-1, the V gene TRBV29-1; D is uncertain. The CDR3 runs 15 residues. Trimming removed 7 bases at V and 1 base at J, with 19 bases between. The germline V gene encodes CDR1 SQVTM and CDR2 ANQGSEA. The CDR3 here is CSAPVVSAWNTEAFF. As DNA, the CDR3 is TGCAGCGCCCCGGTAGTGAGCGCTTGGAACACTGAAGCTTTCTTT.

The chain has TRBV7-2 and TRBJ2-3; TRBD2 might be the D (6 bases). The length of the CDR3 is 14 residues. Germline lookup yields CDR1 SGHTA and CDR2 FQGNSA. V was shortened by 4 bases and J by 1 base, with 9 bases between the two germline ends. CDR3 amino acids: CASSWDSGTDTQYF. The CDR3 bases are TGTGCCAGCAGCTGGGACTCCGGCACAGATACGCAGTATTTT.

The table lists this clone with a few counts. The chain carries TRBV30 and TRBJ2-3; 8 nucleotides align to TRBD1. Trimming at V came to 0 bases and at J to 5 bases, leaving 7 bases not matched to a gene. The CDR3 totals 15 residues. Looked up from germline, CDR1 is GTSNPN and CDR2 is SVGIG (reference sequence). CDR3 nucleotides: TGTGCCTGGAGTGTAGCAGGGGGCGCGGGAGATACGCAGTATTTT. Amino acids: CAWSVAGGAGDTQYF.

The gene calls are TRBV10-1 and TRBJ1-4; 9 nucleotides line up with TRBD1. Germline CDR1 WNHNN, CDR2 SYGVQD (reference sequence). V lost 0 bases and J lost 5; bases outside the gene matches: 7. The CDR3 has 17 amino acids. CDR3 DNA: TGCGCCAGCAGTGAGTCGACGGGGACAGGGCGCAATGAAAAACTGTTTTTT. As protein: CASSESTGTGRNEKLFF.

This clone was seen more than once but under ten times. V and J are TRBV29-1 and TRBJ2-3; no clear D gene. The CDR3 covers 12 residues. V shed 7 bases and J shed 5 bases, with 13 bases lying between them. Germline CDR1 reads SQVTM; CDR2 reads ANQGSEA. The CDR3 loop is CSAEKTGDTQYF. DNA of the CDR3: TGCAGCGCCGAAAAAACCGGAGATACGCAGTATTTT.

The chain has TRBV6-1 and TRBJ1-5, with 9 positions matching TRBD1. The germline gives CDR1 MNHNS, CDR2 SASEGT. This CDR3 spans 14 amino acids. Unmatched junction bases numbered 6, after V lost 1 base and J lost 11 bases. The CDR3 nucleotides are TGTGCCAGCAGTGAAGGGGGACAGGGTAGGACCCAGCATTTT. Its translation is CASSEGGQGRTQHF.